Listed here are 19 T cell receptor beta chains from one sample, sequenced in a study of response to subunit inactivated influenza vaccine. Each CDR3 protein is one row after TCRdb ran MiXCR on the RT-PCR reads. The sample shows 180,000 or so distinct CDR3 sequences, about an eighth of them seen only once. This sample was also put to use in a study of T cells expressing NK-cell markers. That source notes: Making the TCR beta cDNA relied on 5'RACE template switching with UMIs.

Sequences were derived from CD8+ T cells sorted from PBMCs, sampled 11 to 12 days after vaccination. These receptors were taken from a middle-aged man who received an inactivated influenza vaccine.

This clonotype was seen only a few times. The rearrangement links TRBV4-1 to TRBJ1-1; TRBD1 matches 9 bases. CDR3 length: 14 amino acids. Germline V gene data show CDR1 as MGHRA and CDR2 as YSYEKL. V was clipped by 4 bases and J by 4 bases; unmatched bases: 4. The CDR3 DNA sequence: TGCGCCAGCAGCCGAGGGACAGGGCGCACTGAAGCTTTCTTT. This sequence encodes CASSRGTGRTEAFF.

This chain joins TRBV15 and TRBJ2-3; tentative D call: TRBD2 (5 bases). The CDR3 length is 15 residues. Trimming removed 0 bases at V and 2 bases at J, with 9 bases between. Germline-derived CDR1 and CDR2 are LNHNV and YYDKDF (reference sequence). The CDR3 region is CATSRDRLATDTQYF. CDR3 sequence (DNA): TGTGCCACCAGCAGAGATCGCCTAGCCACAGATACGCAGTATTTT. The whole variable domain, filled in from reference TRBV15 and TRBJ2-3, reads DAMVIQNPRYQVTQFGKPVTLSCSQTLNHNVMYWYQQKSSQAPKLLFHYYDKDFNNEADTPDNFQSRRPNTSFCFLDIRSPGLGDTAMYLCATSRDRLATDTQYFGPGTRLTVL.

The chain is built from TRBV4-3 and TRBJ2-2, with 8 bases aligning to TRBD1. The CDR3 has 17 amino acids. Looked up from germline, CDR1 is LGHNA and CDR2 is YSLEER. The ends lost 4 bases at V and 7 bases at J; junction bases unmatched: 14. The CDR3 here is CASSLGRTGWFNGELFF. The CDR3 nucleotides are TGCGCCAGCAGCCTAGGTCGGACAGGGTGGTTTAACGGGGAGCTGTTTTTT.

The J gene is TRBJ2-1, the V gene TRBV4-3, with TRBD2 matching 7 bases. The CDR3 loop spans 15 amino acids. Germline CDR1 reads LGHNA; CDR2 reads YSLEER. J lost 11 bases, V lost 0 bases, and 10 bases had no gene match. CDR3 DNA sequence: TGCGCCAGCAGCCAAGATGGGGGGGAAGGGACTCAGCAGTTCTTC. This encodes CASSQDGGEGTQQFF.

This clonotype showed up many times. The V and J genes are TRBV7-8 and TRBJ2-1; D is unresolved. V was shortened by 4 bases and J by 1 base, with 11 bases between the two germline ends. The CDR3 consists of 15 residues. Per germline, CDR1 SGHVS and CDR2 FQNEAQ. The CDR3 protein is CASSYRRNSYNEQFF. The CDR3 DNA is TGTGCCAGCAGCTACCGTAGGAATTCCTACAATGAGCAGTTCTTC. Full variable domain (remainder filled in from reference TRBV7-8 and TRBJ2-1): GAGVSQSPRYKVAKRGQDVALRCDPISGHVSLFWYQQALGQGPEFLTYFQNEAQLDKSGLPSDRFFAERPEGSVSTLKIQRTQQEDSAVYLCASSYRRNSYNEQFFGPGTRLTVL.

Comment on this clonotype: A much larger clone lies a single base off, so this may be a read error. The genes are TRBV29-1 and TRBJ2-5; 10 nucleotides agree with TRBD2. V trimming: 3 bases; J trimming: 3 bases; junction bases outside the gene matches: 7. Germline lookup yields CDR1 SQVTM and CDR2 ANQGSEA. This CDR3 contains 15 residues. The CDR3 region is CSVDGTSAKKETQYF. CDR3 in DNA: TGCAGCGTTGATGGGACTAGCGCGAAGAAAGAGACCCAGTACTTC.

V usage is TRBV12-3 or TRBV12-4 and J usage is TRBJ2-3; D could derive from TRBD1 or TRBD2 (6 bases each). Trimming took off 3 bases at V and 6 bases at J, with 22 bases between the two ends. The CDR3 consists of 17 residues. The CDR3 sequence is CASSLGRGPPIGDTQYF. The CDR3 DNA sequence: TGTGCCAGCAGTTTGGGCCGGGGGCCCCCCATCGGGGATACGCAGTATTTT.

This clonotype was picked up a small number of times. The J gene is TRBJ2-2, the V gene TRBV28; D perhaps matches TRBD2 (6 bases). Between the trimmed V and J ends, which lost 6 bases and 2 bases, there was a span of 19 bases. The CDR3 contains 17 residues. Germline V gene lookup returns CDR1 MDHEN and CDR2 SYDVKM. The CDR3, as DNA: TGTGCCAGCAGCGCGGGGTTTTTTGGCTCCAACACCGGGGAGCTGTTTTTT. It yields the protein CASSAGFFGSNTGELFF.

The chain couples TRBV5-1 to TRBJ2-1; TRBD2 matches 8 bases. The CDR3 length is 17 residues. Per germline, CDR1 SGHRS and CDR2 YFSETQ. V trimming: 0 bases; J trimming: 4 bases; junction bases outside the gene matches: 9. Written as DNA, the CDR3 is TGCGCCAGCAGCTTGGTATCTGGCGGGGGGACTTACAATGAGCAGTTCTTC. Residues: CASSLVSGGGTYNEQFF.

Here the CDR3 DNA reads TGTGCCAGCAGCCTGGACAGGGCCCGGAACACTGAAGCTTTCTTT. Its translation is CASSLDRARNTEAFF. The chain employs TRBV6-2 or TRBV6-3 and TRBJ1-1, with TRBD1 identical over 8 bases. Germline V gene sequence: CDR1 MNHEY, CDR2 SVGEGT. J gave up 1 base and V 6 bases, and 7 bases lay outside the gene matches. CDR3 length equals 15 residues.

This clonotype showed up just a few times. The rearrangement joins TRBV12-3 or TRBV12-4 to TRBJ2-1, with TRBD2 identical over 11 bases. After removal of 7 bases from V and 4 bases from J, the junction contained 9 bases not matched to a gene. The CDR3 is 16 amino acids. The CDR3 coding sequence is TGTGCCAGCACAAAGGGACTAGCGGCTAATTACAATGAGCAGTTCTTC. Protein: CASTKGLAANYNEQFF.

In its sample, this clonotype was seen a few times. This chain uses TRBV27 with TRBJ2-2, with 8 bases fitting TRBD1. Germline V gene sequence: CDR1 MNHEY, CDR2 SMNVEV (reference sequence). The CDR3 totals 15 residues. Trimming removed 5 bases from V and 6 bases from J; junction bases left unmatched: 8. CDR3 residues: CASSTRDRSSGELFF. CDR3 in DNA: TGTGCCAGCAGTACCCGGGACAGGAGTTCCGGGGAGCTGTTTTTT.

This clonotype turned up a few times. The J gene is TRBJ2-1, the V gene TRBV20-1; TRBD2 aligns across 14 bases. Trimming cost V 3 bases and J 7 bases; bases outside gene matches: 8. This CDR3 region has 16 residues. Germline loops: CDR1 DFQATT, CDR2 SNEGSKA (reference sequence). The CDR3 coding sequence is TGCAGTGCTAGCGGGACTAGCGGGAGTTCCCCGAATGAGCAGTTCTTC. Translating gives CSASGTSGSSPNEQFF.

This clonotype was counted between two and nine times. The CDR3 loop reads CASSQEKGPLYEQYF. CDR3 DNA sequence: TGTGCCAGCAGCCAAGAAAAAGGGCCACTCTACGAGCAGTACTTC. The chain is built from TRBV4-2 and TRBJ2-7; D is undetermined. Trimming shortened V by 0 bases and J by 3 bases, and 12 bases separated the two germline ends. CDR1 and CDR2 (germline): LGHNA, YNFKEQ. The CDR3 is made up of 15 amino acids.

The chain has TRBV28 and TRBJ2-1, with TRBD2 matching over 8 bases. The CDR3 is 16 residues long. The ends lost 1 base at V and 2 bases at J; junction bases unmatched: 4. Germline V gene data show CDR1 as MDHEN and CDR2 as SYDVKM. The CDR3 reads CASSLLSGGAYNEQFF. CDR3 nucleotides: TGTGCCAGCAGTTTATTATCGGGGGGGGCCTACAATGAGCAGTTCTTC.

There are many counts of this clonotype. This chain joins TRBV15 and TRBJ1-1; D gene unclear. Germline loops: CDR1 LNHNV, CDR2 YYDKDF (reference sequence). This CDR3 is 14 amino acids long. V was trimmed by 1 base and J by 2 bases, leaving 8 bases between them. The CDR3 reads CATSRGTFNTEAFF. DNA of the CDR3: TGTGCCACCAGCAGAGGTACCTTCAACACTGAAGCTTTCTTT.

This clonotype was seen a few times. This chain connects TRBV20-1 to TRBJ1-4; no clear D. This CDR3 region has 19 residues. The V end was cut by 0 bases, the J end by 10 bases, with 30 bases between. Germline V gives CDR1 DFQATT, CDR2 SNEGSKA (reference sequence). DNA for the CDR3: TGCAGTGCTAGAGATCTCGGGAATCCTGGGCTTACCCAACGCGGAAAACTGTTTTTT. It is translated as CSARDLGNPGLTQRGKLFF.

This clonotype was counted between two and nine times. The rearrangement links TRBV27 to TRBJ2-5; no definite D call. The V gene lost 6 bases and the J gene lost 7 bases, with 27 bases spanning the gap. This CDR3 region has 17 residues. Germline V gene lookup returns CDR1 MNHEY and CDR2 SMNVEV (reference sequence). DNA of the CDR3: TGTGCCAGCAGAACCAAAAACCGGACGGCCTTCAAAGGGACCCAGTACTTC. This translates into CASRTKNRTAFKGTQYF.

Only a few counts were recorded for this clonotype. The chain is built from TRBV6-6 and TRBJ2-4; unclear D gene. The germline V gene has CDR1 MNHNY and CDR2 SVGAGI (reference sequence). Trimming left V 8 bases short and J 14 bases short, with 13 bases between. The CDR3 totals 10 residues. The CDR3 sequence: CASGLVEEYF. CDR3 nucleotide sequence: TGTGCCAGCGGTCTAGTCGAAGAGTACTTC.